This record looks at one T cell receptor beta chain sequence and its context. This entry is derived from a study of blood T cell repertoires in COVID-19. In the study overall: The study drew acute and convalescent COVID-19 samples from the United States, Italy and Spain.

The Seattle patients joined while their infection was active and were tracked longitudinally afterward. Authors' analysis steps: Reference gene primer amplification gave estimated nucleated cell counts. Using immunoSEQ multiplex PCR, the repertoire was profiled, and TCRdb retains in-frame clones only, with some absent. V and J calls and clone size come straight from that table; D and trimming were deduced from the DNA. There are about 130,000 clones in the sample; 65% to 85% occur only once, and approximately 18% lies in the top ten. Germline V gives CDR1 KGHDR, CDR2 SFDVKD. With 4 bases removed from V and 3 bases from J, the gap between germline ends came to 7 bases. There are 13 residues in the CDR3.

The J gene is TRBJ2-3, the V gene TRBV24-1; possibly TRBD1 for D (5 bases). Sequences were obtained from peripheral blood. The sequence was collected from a man aged 25 to 45 with COVID-19, enrolled during active disease. For the CDR3, the DNA is TGTGCCACCAGTGACTACAGGACAGATACGCAGTATTTT. Protein product: CATSDYRTDTQYF.